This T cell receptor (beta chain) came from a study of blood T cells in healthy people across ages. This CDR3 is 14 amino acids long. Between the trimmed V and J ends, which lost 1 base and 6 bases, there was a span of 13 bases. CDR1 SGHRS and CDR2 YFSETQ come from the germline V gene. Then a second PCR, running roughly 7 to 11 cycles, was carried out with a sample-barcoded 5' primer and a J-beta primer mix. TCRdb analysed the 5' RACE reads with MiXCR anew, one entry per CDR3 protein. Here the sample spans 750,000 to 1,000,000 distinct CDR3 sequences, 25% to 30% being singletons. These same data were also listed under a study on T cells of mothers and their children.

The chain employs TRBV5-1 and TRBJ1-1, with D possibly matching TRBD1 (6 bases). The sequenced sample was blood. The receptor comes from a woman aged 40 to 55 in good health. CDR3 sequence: CASSLMGEGAEAFF. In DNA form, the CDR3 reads TGCGCCAGCAGCTTGATGGGGGAGGGGGCTGAAGCTTTCTTT.